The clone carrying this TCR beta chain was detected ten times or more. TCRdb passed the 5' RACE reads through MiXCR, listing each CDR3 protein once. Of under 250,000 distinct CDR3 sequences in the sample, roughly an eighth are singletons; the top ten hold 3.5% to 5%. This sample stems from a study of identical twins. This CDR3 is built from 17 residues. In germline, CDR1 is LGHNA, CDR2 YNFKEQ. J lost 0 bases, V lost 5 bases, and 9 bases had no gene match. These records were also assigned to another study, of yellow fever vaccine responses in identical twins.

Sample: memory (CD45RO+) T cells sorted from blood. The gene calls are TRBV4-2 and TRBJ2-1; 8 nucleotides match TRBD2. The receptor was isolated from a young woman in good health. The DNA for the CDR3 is TGTGCCAGCAGCGAAAGTAGCGGGAAAGTCTCCTACAATGAGCAGTTCTTC. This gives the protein CASSESSGKVSYNEQFF.